The clone carrying this T cell receptor (beta chain) was counted between two and nine times. What it binds is unknown. These data originate in a study of identical twins. All donors comprised healthy Caucasians. Overall study results and limits: Twin pairs' shared out-of-frame alpha sequences were enriched in low generation probability. Memory repertoires showed no such pattern, whereas abundant cord blood beta clonotypes carried fewer insertions.

Germline CDR1 LGHDT, CDR2 YNNKEL (reference sequence). The CDR3 contains 13 residues. The V end lost 0 bases, the J end lost 2 bases, and 5 bases lay between the germline ends. A universal primer site was created by template switching, with the cDNA bearing unique molecular identifiers. Each CDR3 protein is one row after TCRdb ran MiXCR on the 5' RACE reads. The data show 420,000 or so distinct CDR3 sequences, with approximately 18% seen just once and about 12% held by the top ten. The sequence derives from a man between 50 and 59 years old in good health. This rearrangement joins TRBV3-1 to TRBJ2-7; unclear D gene. Sequencing was performed on naive T cells sorted from blood. The CDR3 region has the DNA TGTGCCAGCAGCCAAGATGAGGCCTACGAGCAGTACTTC. This translates into CASSQDEAYEQYF.